Detailed here is one T cell receptor (beta chain). This sample was included in a study of T cell responses to AZD1222 COVID-19 vaccine. Clones were read by immunoSEQ multiplex PCR, and TCRdb kept only the in-frame ones, dropping some. The sample consists of around 140,000 clones, 92% of them appearing once. The receptor was derived from an adult in good health. Specimen: peripheral blood, collected on day 0 of AZD1222 vaccination.

The DNA of the CDR3 is TGTGCCAGCAGCCAAGATAGAGGGGGCGTCGTAAAAGCTTTCTTT. Residues: CASSQDRGGVVKAFF. V is TRBV14 and J is TRBJ1-1; 7 positions agree with TRBD1. This CDR3 has 15 residues. V shed 0 bases, J shed 9 bases, and the junction held 10 bases outside the gene matches. Germline V lookup: CDR1 SGHDN, CDR2 FVKESK. Drawing the rest from reference TRBV14 and TRBJ1-1, the complete variable domain is EAGVTQFPSHSVIEKGQTVTLRCDPISGHDNLYWYRRVMGKEIKFLLHFVKESKQDESGMPNNRFLAERTGGTYSTLKVQPAELEDSGVYFCASSQDRGGVVKAFFGQGTRLTVV.